This is a list of T cell receptor beta chains from one sample in a study of technical replicates of blood from several donors. Sequencing used immunoSEQ multiplex PCR; TCRdb keeps in-frame clones, though not all of them. The sample carries about 60,000 clones, approximately 86% recorded once. The sequenced sample was PBMCs. These receptors came from a human donor in good health. Some clones in this sample may be carry-over from other donors' samples. The CDR3 runs from the conserved cysteine through the conserved F or W. The D gene is left open where the match is weak. Clone sizes are given selectively: once, few, many, or a class where the clone is expanded.

>TRBD2|TRBJ2-7|many|TRBV4-2
TGTGCCAGCAGCCAAGCTAGCGGGAGGGAACAGTACTTC
CASSQASGREQYF
>NA|TRBJ2-2|NA|TRBV27
TGTGCCAGCAGTTCAACTAGGAGGGAGAGCGGGGAGCTGTTTTTT
CASSSTRRESGELFF
>NA|TRBJ2-7|once|TRBV7-6
TGTGCCAGCAGCTTAGAGGACGGGAGTCGGGAGCAGTACTTC
CASSLEDGSREQYF
>NA|TRBJ2-1|NA|TRBV7-2
TGTGCCAGCAGCGAGACAGATCTGCAGTTCTTC
CASSETDLQFF
>TRBD1|TRBJ2-5|NA|TRBV5-4
TGTGCCAGCAGCCCCTGGACAGGGAATAACCAAGAGACCCAGTACTTC
CASSPWTGNNQETQYF
>TRBD2|TRBJ2-7|NA|TRBV6-5
TGTGCCAGCAGGACCGGGACTAGCATCAACGAGCAGTACTTC
CASRTGTSINEQYF
>NA|TRBJ2-1|NA|TRBV4-3
TGCGCCAGCAGCCAAGATCGGCGGGGTTACAATGAGCAGTTCTTC
CASSQDRRGYNEQFF
>NA|TRBJ2-3|NA|TRBV9
TGTGCCAGCGCCAAGGATTTACAGTTCACAGATACGCAGTATTTT
CASAKDLQFTDTQYF
>TRBD1|TRBJ1-6|few|TRBV6-1
TGTGCCAGCAGTAGGACAGGGCTTCTCGATTCACCCCTCCACTTT
CASSRTGLLDSPLHF
>NA|TRBJ2-1|once|TRBV6-5
TGTGCCAGCAACAAGAGGGCCGCAAACAATGAGCAGTTCTTC
CASNKRAANNEQFF
>TRBD1|TRBJ2-5|NA|TRBV4-1
TGCGCCAGCAGCCAACCCGGGACAGGGGCAACGGAGACCCAGTACTTC
CASSQPGTGATETQYF
>NA|TRBJ2-5|NA|TRBV13
TGTGCCAGCAGCTCGTCCTCAGCGCTCGAGACCCAGTACTTC
CASSSSSALETQYF
>TRBD1|TRBJ2-2|NA|TRBV7-2
TGTGCCAGCAGCTCGTCGACAGGGAGGAACACCGGGGAGCTGTTTTTT
CASSSSTGRNTGELFF
>TRBD1|TRBJ2-5|NA|TRBV5-4
TGTGCCAGCAGCCTTGGACAGGGGGCGGTGGAGACCCAGTACTTC
CASSLGQGAVETQYF
>NA|TRBJ2-3|NA|TRBV9
TGTGCCAGCAGCCCTGAGGCGGGGGCCCGCACAGATACGCAGTATTTT
CASSPEAGARTDTQYF
>NA|TRBJ2-2|NA|TRBV6-6
TGTGCCAGCAGTCCCGGTGTCGGGGAGCTGTTTTTT
CASSPGVGELFF